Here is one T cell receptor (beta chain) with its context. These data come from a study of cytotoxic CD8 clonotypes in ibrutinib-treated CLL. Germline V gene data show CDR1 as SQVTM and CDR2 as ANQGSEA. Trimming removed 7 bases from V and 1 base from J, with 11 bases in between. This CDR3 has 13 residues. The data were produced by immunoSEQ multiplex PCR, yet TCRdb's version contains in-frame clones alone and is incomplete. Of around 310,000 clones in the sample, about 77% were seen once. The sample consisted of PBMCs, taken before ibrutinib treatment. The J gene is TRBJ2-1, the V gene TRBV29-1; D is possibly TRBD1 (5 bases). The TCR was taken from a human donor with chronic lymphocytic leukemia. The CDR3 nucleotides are TGCAGCGGCCGGTACAGGTCCTACAATGAGCAGTTCTTC. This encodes CSGRYRSYNEQFF.